The entry below describes one T cell receptor (beta chain). The entry originates in a study of blood T cell repertoires in COVID-19. Study details: Nucleic acid was either cDNA or gDNA, and it came from T cells, B-cell-depleted T cells, or PBMCs.

TCRdb's table, derived via immunoSEQ multiplex PCR, lists solely in-frame clones and lacks some. The sample carries over 90,000 clones, 75% to 85% recorded once. Followed over time, Seattle patients had been enrolled while infection was active. With 7 bases clipped from V and 2 bases from J, the junction kept 7 bases outside the gene matches. Germline values: CDR1 SGHTA, CDR2 FQGNSA. The CDR3 is made up of 14 amino acids. The clonotype was recovered from a man older than 75 with COVID-19, enrolled during active disease. The V gene is TRBV7-2, the J gene TRBJ2-5, with TRBD2 matching 7 bases. The material sequenced was peripheral blood. The CDR3 region has the DNA TGTGCCAGCACCTCCGGAGCGGGGCAAGAGACCCAGTACTTC. Translated: CASTSGAGQETQYF.